The entry below describes one T cell receptor (beta chain). The specificity of this receptor is unknown. No base quality values were provided; no much bigger clone lies one nucleotide off. The immunoSEQ Assay, a bias-controlled multiplex PCR, was used to amplify TCRbeta CDR3 regions from genomic DNA. Concerning the study's data processing: The number of nucleated cells in each sample was estimated from the amplification of reference gene primers within the assay. Sequence reads were collapsed and filtered to measure the absolute abundance of every unique TCRbeta CDR3 rearrangement. For each sample, productive Simpson clonality was calculated as the square root of Simpson's diversity index over productive rearrangements. TCRdb's version of the immuneACCESS table is confined to in-frame rearrangements and falls short of the full clone set. An unresolved V gene accounts for under half of the shortfall where checked; the remainder is of unknown origin. V and J calls and clone size are those listed in that table; D and trimming were worked out from the DNA. The sample yields 270,000 or so clones; about 90% were counted once. Around 12% of the sample is held by the ten biggest clonotypes.

This specimen belongs to a study of blood T cell repertoires in COVID-19 (dated by TCRdb to the early 2020s). In the study overall: Collaborator samples came from the United States, Italy and Spain and covered acute and convalescent phases of COVID-19. The material from the prospective study consisted of cDNA or gDNA derived from T cells, B-cell-depleted T cells, or PBMCs. Subjects who had been exposed to COVID-19, were actively infected with it, or had recovered from it provided the deeply sampled blood TCRbeta repertoires that made up the dataset. A freely available public database, intended as a resource for researchers studying the immune response to SARS-CoV-2, is where the repertoires were released. The samples were drawn from the first 160 participants of the ongoing ImmuneRACE study and from about 1,200 subjects provided by 6 global collaborators. The sample metadata nearly always contained a de-identified subject ID, COVID-19 status, age in years and sex. Where HLA class I and class II types were available, the types were taken from metadata supplied by the sample provider, not from assay-based typing.

CDR1 and CDR2 were assigned from the germline V gene (reference sequence) as LGHDT and YNNKEL. The CDR3 holds 14 amino acids from the cysteine to the phenylalanine. Here the CDR3 DNA is all that survives: 42 bases in frame from base 1. Between the V and J ends, shortened by 4 bases and 10 bases respectively, the junction contains 16 bases. One collaborating source in Seattle enrolled patients during active infection and followed them longitudinally through the course of disease. The collaborating institutions used their own protocols to collect whole blood in K2EDTA tubes. Collaborator samples were shipped for TCRbeta analysis as frozen whole blood, isolated PBMCs, or DNA extracted from either sample type. Overall results and qualifications from the work: Clinical and demographic metadata were provided uncurated, with the amount varying by source and participant.

The clonotype originates from a woman in her 30s with COVID-19, enrolled during active disease. The sample taken for sequencing was peripheral blood. In this chain, TRBV3-1 (or the pseudogene TRBV3-2) is recombined with TRBJ1-4; D gene: possibly TRBD1, on 6 matching bases. The CDR3 sequence is CASSPGHRDGKLFF. At the DNA level, the sequence is TGTGCCAGCAGCCCGGGACACCGAGATGGAAAACTGTTTTTT.